The source of this TCR beta chain is a study of radiotherapy plus CTLA-4 blockade in lung cancer. Produced via immunoSEQ multiplex PCR; TCRdb's table is partial and in-frame only. This table holds 13,000 to 15,000 clones, 72% found once. Germline V CDR1 and CDR2: MNHEY, SMNVEV (reference sequence). Between the trimmed V and J ends, which lost 6 bases and 1 base, there was a span of 6 bases. The CDR3 totals 12 residues. This clonotype was sampled from a human donor with non-small cell lung cancer whose response to radiotherapy plus ipilimumab could not be evaluated. The genes are TRBV27 and TRBJ1-2; no clear D. The starting material was peripheral blood, obtained from a patient treated with radiotherapy plus ipilimumab. CDR3 sequence reads: CASRTFNYGYTF. The DNA of the CDR3 is TGTGCCAGCAGAACTTTTAACTATGGCTACACCTTC.